The 3 T cell receptor beta chains in this list originate from one sample, sequenced in a study of blood T cell repertoires in COVID-19. The repertoire was sequenced with immunoSEQ multiplex PCR; TCRdb's copy has only in-frame clones and lacks some. The repertoire holds 150,000 to 170,000 clones, with around 83% as singletons. Sequencing was performed on peripheral blood. The receptors shown here come from a woman aged 55-69 years with COVID-19, enrolled during active disease.

As for this clone: At one end the junction does not follow the germline gene, possibly because of a read error. The rearrangement links TRBV5-8 to TRBJ1-2, with 8 bases that match TRBD1. Germline V CDR1 and CDR2: SGHTS, YDEGEE. The CDR3 spans 14 residues. The CDR3 DNA reads as TGTGCCAGCAGCTTTGGACAGGGTAACAATGGCTACACCTTC. This translates into CASSFGQGNNGYTF.

This sequence joins TRBV5-5 and TRBJ2-7, with unresolved D. V lost 7 bases and J 0 bases, leaving 14 bases between the germline ends. Per germline, CDR1 SGHKS and CDR2 YYEKEE (reference sequence). There are 14 residues in the CDR3. CDR3 sequence reads: CASGLTLSSYEQYF. DNA for the CDR3: TGTGCCAGCGGATTGACACTCAGCTCCTACGAGCAGTACTTC.

This clone was picked up a small number of times. V is TRBV6-2 or TRBV6-3 and J is TRBJ1-3, with a tentative D call TRBD1 (5 bases). Germline loops: CDR1 MNHEY, CDR2 SVGEGT. The CDR3 length is 17 residues. V dropped 0 bases and J dropped 0 bases, with 12 bases sitting between them. The CDR3 sequence is CASSYSGPGHSGNTIYF. In DNA form, the CDR3 reads TGTGCCAGCAGTTACTCTGGCCCAGGGCACTCTGGAAACACCATATATTTT.